A single sample is the source of the 9 T cell receptor beta chains below, sequenced in a study of blood T cell repertoires in COVID-19 (dated by TCRdb to the early 2020s). Library generation was performed with the immunoSEQ multiplex PCR assay. TCRdb mirrors the immuneACCESS table, restricted to in-frame sequences. Some clones are absent from its copies; in checked studies, under half trace to an unresolved V gene, and the reason for the others is unknown. Here the sample has approximately 140,000 clones; about nine tenths occur a single time. The biggest ten clones account for about 4% of the sample. The sequenced sample consisted of peripheral blood. All receptors come from a woman in her sixties or seventies with active or convalescent COVID-19.

The chain links TRBV2 to TRBJ1-1; D perhaps matches TRBD1 (5 bases). Trimming took off 1 base at V and 3 bases at J, with 9 bases between the two ends. Germline assignment: CDR1 SNHLY and CDR2 FYNNEI. CDR3 size: 14 residues. In nucleotides, the CDR3 is TGTGCCAGCAGTGAAGTCGGGGGGGACACTGAAGCTTTCTTT. Translating gives CASSEVGGDTEAFF.

The V and J genes are TRBV18 and TRBJ1-5, with D perhaps matching TRBD1 (6 bases). CDR1 and CDR2 from the germline V gene are KGHSH and LQKENI. Trimming took 3 bases from V and 2 from J, leaving 20 bases between them. The CDR3 loop spans 18 amino acids. The CDR3 nucleotides read TGTGCCAGCTCACCGAGGGGGATTGTAGGTCTCGGCAATCAGCCCCAGCATTTT. Translating gives CASSPRGIVGLGNQPQHF.

The V call is TRBV30, the J call TRBJ2-7, with TRBD1 matching 9 bases. The ends lost 7 bases at V and 5 bases at J; junction bases unmatched: 9. The V gene's germline CDR1 is GTSNPN and CDR2 SVGIG (reference sequence). The CDR3 spans 13 residues. For the CDR3, the DNA is TGTGCCTCCGGGACAGGGTTTGGGAACGAGCAGTACTTC. It specifies CASGTGFGNEQYF. Full variable domain (missing parts from reference TRBV30 and TRBJ2-7): SQTIHQWPATLVQPVGSPLSLECTVEGTSNPNLYWYRQAAGRGLQLLFYSVGIGQISSEVPQNLSASRPQDRQFILSSKKLLLSDSGFYLCASGTGFGNEQYFGPGTRLTVT.

CDR3: CASSQGPRGTGELFF. The CDR3 nucleotides read TGCGCCAGCAGCCAAGGGCCCAGGGGGACCGGGGAGCTGTTTTTT. The chain employs TRBV4-3 and TRBJ2-2; TRBD1 matches 7 bases. Trimming removed 1 base from V and 5 bases from J; junction bases left unmatched: 4. Germline V CDR1 and CDR2: LGHNA, YSLEER. The CDR3 extends over 15 amino acids.

The V gene is TRBV5-1, the J gene TRBJ1-4; TRBD1 matches 7 bases. CDR1 SGHRS and CDR2 YFSETQ come from the germline V gene. J was trimmed by 5 bases and V by 4 bases; bases with no gene match: 5. This CDR3 has 14 amino acids. CDR3 amino acids: CASSLRQGNEKLFF. CDR3 in DNA: TGCGCCAGCAGCCTCCGACAGGGCAATGAAAAACTGTTTTTT.

This clone showed up just a few times. The chain couples TRBV5-4 to TRBJ1-1; 7 nucleotides agree with TRBD1. With V trimmed by 4 bases and J by 7 bases, 7 bases remained unmatched. CDR1 is SGHNT, CDR2 YYREEE, per germline (reference sequence). The CDR3 has 13 amino acids. CDR3 sequence reads: CASSRDSQNEAFF. The CDR3, as DNA: TGTGCCAGCAGCCGGGACAGCCAAAATGAAGCTTTCTTT.

The gene calls are TRBV5-8 and TRBJ2-3; D unresolved. CDR1 is SGHTS, CDR2 YDEGEE, per germline. Trimming left V 4 bases short and J 6 bases short, with 6 bases between. There are 11 residues in the CDR3. The CDR3 spells CASSPADTQYF. In DNA, the CDR3 is TGTGCCAGCAGCCCCGCGGATACGCAGTATTTT.

The chain is built from TRBV6-2 or TRBV6-3 and TRBJ1-2, with D tentatively TRBD1 (6 bases). Per the germline V gene, CDR1 is MNHEY and CDR2 is SVGEGT. CDR3 length equals 17 residues. Trimming took 3 bases from V and 0 from J, leaving 17 bases between them. CDR3 in DNA: TGTGCCAGCAGTTATCCGGGACACCGGACGTCTAACTATGGCTACACCTTC. Translation gives CASSYPGHRTSNYGYTF.

The CDR3 DNA reads TGTGCCAGCAGCGTGAGATGGGGAGAGGCAGATACGCAGTATTTT. Translated, it gives CASSVRWGEADTQYF. The rearrangement joins TRBV9 to TRBJ2-3; D possibly corresponds to TRBD2 (5 bases). The V end lost 2 bases, the J end lost 4 bases, and 14 bases lay between the germline ends. Germline values: CDR1 SGDLS, CDR2 YYNGEE. The CDR3 is made up of 15 amino acids. The full variable domain, in which reference TRBV9 and TRBJ2-3 provide the parts outside the CDR3, is DSGVTQTPKHLITATGQRVTLRCSPRSGDLSVYWYQQSLDQGLQFLIQYYNGEERAKGNILERFSAQQFPDLHSELNLSSLELGDSALYFCASSVRWGEADTQYFGPGTRLTVL.